This T cell receptor beta chain was retrieved from a study of shared clonotypes between healthy human individuals. The authors loaded 200 ng DNA, 25,000 to 30,000 T cell genomes, into sorted-subset replicate PCRs. The repertoire was sequenced with immunoSEQ multiplex PCR; TCRdb's copy has only in-frame clones and lacks some. This sample has some 2.3 million clones, with over 90% found just once. Sequenced: naive CD4+ T cells from PBMCs. Subset: CD45RA+ positively selected. This receptor was identified in a man younger than 30 in good health. Some clones in this sample may be carry-over from other donors' samples.

Written as DNA, the CDR3 is TGTGCCAGCAGAGGGGCACACGGGACTCGCGTGGCCAAAAACATTCAGTACTTC. Translated, it gives CASRGAHGTRVAKNIQYF. The rearrangement links TRBV28 to TRBJ2-4, with D perhaps matching TRBD2 (6 bases). This CDR3 has 18 amino acids. Germline CDR1 MDHEN, CDR2 SYDVKM. V was clipped by 6 bases and J by 1 base, with 22 bases between them.